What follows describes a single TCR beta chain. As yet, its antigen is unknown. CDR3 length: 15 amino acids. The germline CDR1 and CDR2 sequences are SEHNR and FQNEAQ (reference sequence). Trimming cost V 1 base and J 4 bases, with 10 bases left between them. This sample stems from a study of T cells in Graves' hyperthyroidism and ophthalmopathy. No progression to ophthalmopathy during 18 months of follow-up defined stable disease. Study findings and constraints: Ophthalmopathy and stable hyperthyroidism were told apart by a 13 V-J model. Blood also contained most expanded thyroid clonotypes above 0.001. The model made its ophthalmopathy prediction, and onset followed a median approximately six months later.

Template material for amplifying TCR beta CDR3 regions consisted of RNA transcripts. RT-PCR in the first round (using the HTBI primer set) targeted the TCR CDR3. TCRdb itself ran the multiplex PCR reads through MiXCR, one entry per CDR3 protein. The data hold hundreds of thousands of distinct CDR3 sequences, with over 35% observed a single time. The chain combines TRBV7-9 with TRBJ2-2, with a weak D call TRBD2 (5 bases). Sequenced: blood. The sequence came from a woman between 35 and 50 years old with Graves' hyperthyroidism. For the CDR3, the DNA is TGTGCCAGCAGCTTAGAACTCGGGATCACCGGGGAGCTGTTTTTT. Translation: CASSLELGITGELFF.